This TCR beta chain emerged from a study of identical twins. Note on this clonotype: The antigen remains unidentified. The conserved closing phenylalanine or tryptophan is absent in this CDR3, likely reflecting a read error.

Template switching, a step in the protocol, added a universal primer site, and cDNA carried unique molecular identifiers. TCRdb independently ran MiXCR on the 5' RACE reads; one entry per CDR3 protein. The table lists 1.5 million to 2 million distinct CDR3 sequences, more than 30% of them singletons, with about 0.3% in the top ten. The CDR3 is made up of 14 amino acids. The V gene lost 2 bases and the J gene lost 4 bases, with 10 bases spanning the gap. Germline V gene data show CDR1 as KGHDR and CDR2 as SFDVKD. The study's findings and limits: The models gave estimates that fell short of the out-of-frame TCR alpha sharing seen in monozygotic twins. Invariant MAIT and iNKT cells are populations that could partly confound zero-insertion analyses.

Sample: cord blood. This TCR was recovered from a newborn girl in good health. V usage is TRBV24-1 and J usage is TRBJ1-2; D is uncertain. DNA of the CDR3: TGTGCCACCAGTGATTCGGGTTGGCTCTATGGCTACACCTTA. It is translated as CATSDSGWLYGYTL.